The 30 T cell receptor beta chains below come from one sample, sequenced in a study of patients and donors after allogeneic stem cell transplantation. MiXCR was run by TCRdb on the RT-PCR reads, yielding one entry per CDR3 protein. The sample records about 160,000 distinct CDR3 sequences, approximately 24% being singletons. The sequencing input was blood, either unsorted or a sorted T cell fraction (not recorded which). The receptors shown here come from a human donor who was either an allogeneic HSCT recipient or a stem cell or donor lymphocyte infusion donor (not recorded which). It is not recorded whose cells these are; they may come from a transplant donor.

This clonotype was detected only a few times. V is TRBV5-1 and J is TRBJ2-2; 7 nucleotides agree with TRBD1. CDR3 length: 15 amino acids. The germline CDR1 and CDR2 sequences are SGHRS and YFSETQ. After removal of 4 bases from V and 4 bases from J, the junction contained 7 bases not matched to a gene. Written as DNA, the CDR3 is TGCGCCAGCAGCGCCCTGACAGGGTTCACCGGGGAGCTGTTTTTT. This sequence encodes CASSALTGFTGELFF.

This clonotype was counted ten times or more. The chain couples TRBV29-1 to TRBJ1-2; TRBD1 is a possible D gene (5 bases). There are 12 residues in the CDR3. CDR1 is SQVTM, CDR2 ANQGSEA, per germline. With 7 bases removed from V and 2 bases from J, the gap between germline ends came to 11 bases. In DNA, the CDR3 is TGCAGCGGCCTGACAGTAAACTATGGCTACACCTTC. This encodes CSGLTVNYGYTF.

This clonotype was picked up a small number of times. The chain has TRBV6-2 or TRBV6-3 and TRBJ1-3; the match to TRBD1 covers 7 bases. The germline gives CDR1 MNHEY, CDR2 SVGEGT. The ends lost 4 bases at V and 0 bases at J; junction bases unmatched: 6. The CDR3 contains 16 residues. CDR3 region: CASSWPDRRSGNTIYF. The CDR3 region has the DNA TGTGCCAGCAGTTGGCCGGACAGGCGCTCTGGAAACACCATATATTTT.

This clonotype was picked up a small number of times. The CDR3 region has the DNA TGCAGTTGTGGGACAGGAGTTTCCAACTACGAGCAGTACTTC. Its protein product is CSCGTGVSNYEQYF. The J gene is TRBJ2-7, the V gene TRBV20-1; TRBD1 agrees at 8 bases. The ends lost 8 bases at V and 3 bases at J; junction bases unmatched: 12. The CDR3 sequence is 14 residues long. CDR1 and CDR2 (germline): DFQATT, SNEGSKA (reference sequence).

This clonotype has a count of ten or more. This chain joins TRBV20-1 and TRBJ1-1; D might be TRBD1 (6 bases). Germline V CDR1 and CDR2: DFQATT, SNEGSKA (reference sequence). V lost 3 bases to trimming and J lost 4 bases, with 15 bases between them. The CDR3 loop spans 14 amino acids. DNA for the CDR3: TGCAGTGCTAGGAGTTTCGAGGGGGGCACTGAAGCTTTCTTT. This codes for CSARSFEGGTEAFF.

This clonotype was seen more than once but under ten times. This chain uses TRBV5-5 with TRBJ1-4, with 7 nucleotides matching TRBD1. V dropped 0 bases and J dropped 4; count of bases not matched to a gene: 6. The CDR3 contains 16 residues. Germline CDR1 and CDR2: SGHKS and YYEKEE (reference sequence). The CDR3 loop reads CASSLAGGPLNEKLFF. CDR3 nucleotide sequence: TGTGCCAGCAGCTTGGCAGGGGGGCCTCTTAATGAAAAACTGTTTTTT.

This chain links TRBV15 with TRBJ2-6, with TRBD1 matching over 7 bases. V shed 0 bases, J shed 0 bases, and the junction held 11 bases outside the gene matches. The CDR3 loop spans 20 amino acids. Germline V gives CDR1 LNHNV, CDR2 YYDKDF (reference sequence). CDR3 sequence reads: CATSRERTGQSFSGANVLTF. The CDR3 DNA sequence: TGTGCCACCAGCAGAGAAAGAACGGGACAGAGTTTCTCTGGGGCCAACGTCCTGACTTTC.

The chain has TRBV7-3 and TRBJ2-3; 12 bases are shared with TRBD2. The CDR3 consists of 19 residues. V lost 5 bases and J lost 2; bases outside the gene matches: 14. Germline V lookup: CDR1 SGHTA, CDR2 FQGTGA. CDR3 bases: TGTGCCAGCAGCCGCTACGGGCTAGCGGGAGGGCTTGCCACAGATACGCAGTATTTT. It is translated as CASSRYGLAGGLATDTQYF.

The V gene is TRBV13, the J gene TRBJ1-2, with D perhaps TRBD1 (5 bases). The CDR3 sequence is 17 residues long. V was pared by 5 bases and J by 2 bases, with 21 bases between. The V gene's germline CDR1 is PRHDT and CDR2 FYEKMQ (reference sequence). The DNA for the CDR3 is TGTGCCAGCAGCCCCGGCCCCCGAAGGGGCCTGAACTATGGCTACACCTTC. Its translation is CASSPGPRRGLNYGYTF.

This clonotype was counted only a few times. The rearrangement uses TRBV4-3 and TRBJ2-1; D is tentatively TRBD1 or TRBD2 (7 bases each). V dropped 0 bases and J dropped 7 bases, with 16 bases sitting between them. The CDR3 has 16 residues. CDR1 is LGHNA and CDR2 is YSLEER in the germline V gene. The CDR3 reads CASSQDSRQGGNEQFF. The CDR3 DNA is TGCGCCAGCAGCCAAGATTCTCGACAGGGAGGGAATGAGCAGTTCTTC.

The sample holds a few counts of this clonotype. The chain is built from TRBV19 and TRBJ1-4; D is ambiguous. V dropped 3 bases and J dropped 7 bases, with 9 bases sitting between them. CDR3 length: 13 residues. Germline V gene lookup returns CDR1 LNHDA and CDR2 SQIVND (reference sequence). This CDR3 is CASSIGGFEKLFF. CDR3 bases: TGTGCCAGTAGTATCGGCGGGTTTGAAAAACTGTTTTTT.

The chain combines TRBV5-1 with TRBJ2-3; D is uncertain. The germline gives CDR1 SGHRS, CDR2 YFSETQ. With 0 bases removed from V and 0 bases from J, the gap between germline ends came to 8 bases. The CDR3 consists of 15 residues. In DNA form, the CDR3 reads TGCGCCAGCAGCTTGGGACTCTCCAGCACAGATACGCAGTATTTT. Protein: CASSLGLSSTDTQYF.

This clonotype appeared a few times. The V gene is TRBV7-2, the J gene TRBJ1-3, with 8 nucleotides matching TRBD1. J gave up 4 bases and V 3 bases, and 8 bases lay outside the gene matches. CDR1 and CDR2 (germline): SGHTA, FQGNSA. CDR3 length: 16 residues. CDR3 protein: CASSLGPTGAGNTIYF. CDR3 sequence (DNA): TGTGCCAGCAGCTTGGGACCGACAGGGGCCGGAAACACCATATATTTT.

This clonotype has just a few counts. CDR3 sequence (DNA): TGTGCCAGCGCCCGACAGGATCCTAGCAATCAGCCCCAGCATTTT. It translates to CASARQDPSNQPQHF. The chain joins TRBV6-2 or TRBV6-3 to TRBJ1-5, with a possible D match to TRBD1 (6 bases). Germline V gene sequence: CDR1 MNHEY, CDR2 SVGEGT. The V gene lost 8 bases and the J gene lost 0 bases, with 14 bases spanning the gap. The length of the CDR3 is 15 residues.

This clonotype was observed a few times. The gene calls are TRBV12-3 or TRBV12-4 and TRBJ1-4; no reliable D call. Trimming took off 6 bases at V and 7 bases at J, with 9 bases between the two ends. The CDR3 spans 12 residues. Here the CDR3 reads CASSPNPEKLFF. In DNA, the CDR3 is TGTGCCAGCAGCCCGAACCCTGAAAAACTGTTTTTT.

The chain joins TRBV12-3 or TRBV12-4 to TRBJ1-5, with a weak D call TRBD1 (6 bases). Between the trimmed V and J ends, which lost 2 bases and 5 bases, there was a span of 10 bases. There are 14 residues in the CDR3. CDR3 nucleotides: TGTGCCAGCAGTTTATCAGGGGATCATCAGCCCCAGCATTTT. This translates into CASSLSGDHQPQHF.

This clonotype was counted a few times. J is TRBJ2-1 and V is TRBV20-1; 11 bases match TRBD2. The CDR3 length is 16 residues. With V trimmed by 1 base and J by 5 bases, 7 bases remained unmatched. In germline, CDR1 is DFQATT, CDR2 SNEGSKA (reference sequence). The CDR3 DNA reads TGCAGTGCTAGAGTATCTAGCGGGAGGCCTAACAATGAGCAGTTCTTC. Protein product: CSARVSSGRPNNEQFF.

The chain has TRBV4-2 and TRBJ2-4; no firm D call. Germline loops: CDR1 LGHNA, CDR2 YNFKEQ. The V gene lost 0 bases and the J gene lost 0 bases, with 15 bases spanning the gap. The CDR3 is 18 residues long. CDR3 in DNA: TGTGCCAGCAGCCAAGATCTGGCGTCCACTTTAGCCAAAAACATTCAGTACTTC. Encoded protein: CASSQDLASTLAKNIQYF.

The CDR3 nucleotides read TGTGCCAGCAGCTCAGTAGGGTTCTCCTACAATGAGCAGTTCTTC. This sequence encodes CASSSVGFSYNEQFF. V usage is TRBV7-9 and J usage is TRBJ2-1; D remains unclear. The V and J ends lost 4 bases and 0 bases respectively, with 10 bases between them. CDR3 size: 15 residues. Per germline, CDR1 SEHNR and CDR2 FQNEAQ (reference sequence).

The chain links TRBV20-1 to TRBJ1-5, with TRBD1 matching 8 bases. This CDR3 is built from 14 residues. The J segment lost 7 bases and the V segment lost 3 bases, leaving 8 bases of the junction unmatched. Germline loops: CDR1 DFQATT, CDR2 SNEGSKA (reference sequence). In DNA form, the CDR3 reads TGCAGTGCTAGGGGGCAGGGGGCTGGGCAGCCCCAGCATTTT. Encoded protein: CSARGQGAGQPQHF.

In this sample, this clonotype turned up many times. This rearrangement joins TRBV30 to TRBJ2-1; D is perhaps TRBD1 or TRBD2 (6 bases each). There are 11 residues in the CDR3. Trimming removed 4 bases at V and 10 bases at J, with 11 bases between. Germline lookup yields CDR1 GTSNPN and CDR2 SVGIG (reference sequence). The CDR3 sequence: CAWTQGREQFF. The CDR3 DNA follows: TGTGCCTGGACCCAGGGGAGGGAGCAGTTCTTC.

The J gene is TRBJ2-2, the V gene TRBV4-2; D tentatively fits TRBD1 or TRBD2 (6 bases each). The V and J ends lost 1 base and 5 bases respectively, with 14 bases between them. Germline V gene lookup returns CDR1 LGHNA and CDR2 YNFKEQ. This CDR3 contains 16 residues. The CDR3 DNA sequence: TGTGCCAGCAGCCAAGGCCCCGGGGGCGCAACCGGGGAGCTGTTTTTT. It yields the protein CASSQGPGGATGELFF.

The rearrangement joins TRBV29-1 to TRBJ1-1; 8 nucleotides line up with TRBD1. With V trimmed by 7 bases and J by 6 bases, 16 bases remained unmatched. The CDR3 totals 15 residues. The V gene's germline CDR1 is SQVTM and CDR2 ANQGSEA. CDR3 protein: CSEFPTGEFNAEAFF. CDR3 DNA sequence: TGCAGCGAGTTCCCGACAGGGGAATTTAACGCTGAAGCTTTCTTT.

The sample holds a few counts of this clonotype. The chain carries TRBV20-1 and TRBJ2-1; D gene uncertain. The V end lost 1 base, the J end lost 5 bases, and 12 bases lay between the germline ends. This CDR3 is 14 amino acids long. Germline CDR1 DFQATT, CDR2 SNEGSKA (reference sequence). The CDR3 region is CSARGPTIDNEQFF. CDR3 sequence (DNA): TGCAGTGCTAGAGGTCCCACCATAGACAATGAGCAGTTCTTC.

The CDR3 coding sequence is TGTGCCAGCTCTGACAGGGAGCGAGGTGACGGAACCTACGAGCAGTACTTC. Translating it yields CASSDRERGDGTYEQYF. The chain carries TRBV18 and TRBJ2-7; 7 bases align to TRBD1. Per the germline V gene, CDR1 is KGHSH and CDR2 is LQKENI. This CDR3 is 17 amino acids long. The V gene end was trimmed by 6 bases and the J gene end by 2 bases; junction bases not matched to a gene: 16.

The chain couples TRBV18 to TRBJ1-2; no reliable D call. V gave up 0 bases and J gave up 4 bases, with 12 bases separating them. The CDR3 is made up of 15 amino acids. CDR1 and CDR2 (germline): KGHSH, LQKENI. CDR3 loop: CASSPPSPGPYGYTF. CDR3 bases: TGTGCCAGCTCACCACCGTCTCCAGGCCCCTATGGCTACACCTTC.

This clonotype appeared once. V gene TRBV29-1 combines with J gene TRBJ2-1; 10 positions agree with TRBD2. The CDR3 covers 16 residues. The germline V gene encodes CDR1 SQVTM and CDR2 ANQGSEA. Trimming took 4 bases from V and 9 from J; bases not matched to a gene: 15. CDR3 bases: TGCAGCGTTGTACCTAGGACTAGCGGCCGTTCGGGTGAGCAGTTCTTC. Its protein product is CSVVPRTSGRSGEQFF.

The chain joins TRBV10-3 to TRBJ2-7, with D maybe TRBD1 (5 bases). Germline loops: CDR1 ENHRY, CDR2 SYGVKD. V lost 0 bases to trimming and J lost 1 base, with 7 bases between them. This CDR3 is built from 14 residues. DNA of the CDR3: TGTGCCATCAGTGAGTCGGGGCGGTCCTACGAGCAGTACTTC. Protein sequence: CAISESGRSYEQYF.

Written as DNA, the CDR3 is TGTGCCTGCCCTACAGGGAAACTAAACAATGAGCAGTTCTTC. It specifies CACPTGKLNNEQFF. This chain links TRBV30 with TRBJ2-1; TRBD1 might be the D (6 bases). Deletions cut 6 bases from V and 5 bases from J, with 17 bases between. From germline, CDR1 is GTSNPN and CDR2 SVGIG (reference sequence). The CDR3 has 14 amino acids.

DNA for the CDR3: TGTGCCAGCAGCATTAACAGGGGCGGGCGTTCACCCCTCCACTTT. Protein sequence: CASSINRGGRSPLHF. The rearrangement uses TRBV21-1 and TRBJ1-6; TRBD1 is the table's D call and was not checked against the DNA. TRBV21-1 is a known pseudogene. CDR3 length: 15 amino acids.